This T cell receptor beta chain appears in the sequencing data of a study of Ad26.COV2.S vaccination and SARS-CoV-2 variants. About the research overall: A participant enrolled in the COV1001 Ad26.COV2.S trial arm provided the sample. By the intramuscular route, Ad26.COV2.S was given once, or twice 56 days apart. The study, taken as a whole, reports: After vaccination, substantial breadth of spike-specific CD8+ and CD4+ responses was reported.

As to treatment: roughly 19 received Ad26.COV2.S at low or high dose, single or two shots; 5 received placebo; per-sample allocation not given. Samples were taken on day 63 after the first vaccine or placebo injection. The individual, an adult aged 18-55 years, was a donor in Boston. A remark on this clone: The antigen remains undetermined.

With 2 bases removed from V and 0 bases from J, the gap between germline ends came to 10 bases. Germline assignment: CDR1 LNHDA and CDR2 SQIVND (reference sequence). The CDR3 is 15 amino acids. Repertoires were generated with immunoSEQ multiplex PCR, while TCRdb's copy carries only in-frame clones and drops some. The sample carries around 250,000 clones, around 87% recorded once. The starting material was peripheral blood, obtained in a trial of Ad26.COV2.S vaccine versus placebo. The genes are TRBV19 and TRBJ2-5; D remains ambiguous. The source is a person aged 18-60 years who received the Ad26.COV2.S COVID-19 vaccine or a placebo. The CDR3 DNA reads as TGTGCCAGTAGTATAAACCCCCGCTACCAAGAGACCCAGTACTTC. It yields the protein CASSINPRYQETQYF.